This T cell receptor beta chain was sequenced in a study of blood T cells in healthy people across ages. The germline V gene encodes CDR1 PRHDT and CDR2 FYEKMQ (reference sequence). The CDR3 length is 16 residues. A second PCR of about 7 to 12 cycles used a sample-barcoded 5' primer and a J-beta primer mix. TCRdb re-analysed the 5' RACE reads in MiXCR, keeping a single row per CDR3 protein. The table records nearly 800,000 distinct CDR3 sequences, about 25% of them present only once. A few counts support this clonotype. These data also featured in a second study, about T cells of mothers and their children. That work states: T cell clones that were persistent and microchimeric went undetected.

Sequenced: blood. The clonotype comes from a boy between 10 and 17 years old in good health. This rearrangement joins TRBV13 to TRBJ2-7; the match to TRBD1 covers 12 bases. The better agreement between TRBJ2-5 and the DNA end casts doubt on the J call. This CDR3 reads CASSLAGTGGWETQYF. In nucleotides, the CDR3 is TGTGCCAGCAGCTTAGCTGGGACAGGGGGCTGGGAGACCCAGTACTTC.